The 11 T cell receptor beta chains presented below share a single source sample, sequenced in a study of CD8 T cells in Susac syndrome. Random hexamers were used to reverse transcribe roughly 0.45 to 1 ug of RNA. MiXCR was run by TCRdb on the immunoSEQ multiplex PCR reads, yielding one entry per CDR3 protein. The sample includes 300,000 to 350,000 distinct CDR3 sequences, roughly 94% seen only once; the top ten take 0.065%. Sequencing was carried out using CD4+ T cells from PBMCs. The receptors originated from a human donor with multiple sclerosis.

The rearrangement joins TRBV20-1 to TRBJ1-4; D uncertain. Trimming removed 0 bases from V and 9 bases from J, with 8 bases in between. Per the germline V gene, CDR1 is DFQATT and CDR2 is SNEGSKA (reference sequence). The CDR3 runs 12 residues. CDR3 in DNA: TGCAGTGCTAGAGATCTGGGGAAAAAACTGTTTTTT. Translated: CSARDLGKKLFF.

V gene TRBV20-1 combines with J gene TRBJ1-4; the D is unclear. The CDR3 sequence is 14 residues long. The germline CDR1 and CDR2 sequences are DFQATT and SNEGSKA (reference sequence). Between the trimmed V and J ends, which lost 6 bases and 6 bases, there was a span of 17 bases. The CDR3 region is CSALAQDGDEKLFF. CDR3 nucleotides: TGCAGTGCCTTGGCCCAGGACGGGGATGAAAAACTGTTTTTT.

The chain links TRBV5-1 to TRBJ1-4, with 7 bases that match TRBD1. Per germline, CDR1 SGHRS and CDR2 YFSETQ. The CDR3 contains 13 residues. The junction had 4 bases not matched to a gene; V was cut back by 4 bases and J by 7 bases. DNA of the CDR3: TGCGCCAGCAGCAGAAGACAGGGTGAAAAACTGTTTTTT. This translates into CASSRRQGEKLFF.

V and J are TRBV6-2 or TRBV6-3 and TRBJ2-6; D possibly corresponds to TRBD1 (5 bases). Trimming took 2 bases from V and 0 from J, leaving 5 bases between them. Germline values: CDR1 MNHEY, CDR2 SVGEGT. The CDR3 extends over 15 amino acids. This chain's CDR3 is CASSYDSSGANVLTF. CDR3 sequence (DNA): TGTGCCAGCAGTTACGACAGCTCTGGGGCCAACGTCCTGACTTTC.

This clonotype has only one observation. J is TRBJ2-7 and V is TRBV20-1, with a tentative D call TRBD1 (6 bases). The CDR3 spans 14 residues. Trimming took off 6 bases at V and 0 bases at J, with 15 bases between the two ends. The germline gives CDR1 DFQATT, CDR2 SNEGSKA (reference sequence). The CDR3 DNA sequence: TGCAGTGCCCTCCGGGACACAAGCTCCTACGAGCAGTACTTC. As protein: CSALRDTSSYEQYF.

The CDR3 sequence: CASSAGPGGGYTF. CDR3 DNA: TGTGCCAGCAGCGCCGGACCAGGGGGAGGCTACACCTTC. This chain uses TRBV14 with TRBJ1-2; TRBD1 agrees at 7 bases. The V gene's germline CDR1 is SGHDN and CDR2 FVKESK. V shed 5 bases, J shed 8 bases, and the junction held 8 bases outside the gene matches. This CDR3 contains 13 residues.

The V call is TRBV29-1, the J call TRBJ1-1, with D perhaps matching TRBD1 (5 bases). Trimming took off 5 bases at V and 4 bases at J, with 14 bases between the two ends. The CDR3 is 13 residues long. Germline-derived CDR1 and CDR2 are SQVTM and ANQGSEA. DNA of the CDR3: TGCAGCGTTTCCCTGGGGGGTGTCACTGAAGCTTTCTTT. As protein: CSVSLGGVTEAFF.

The CDR3 region is CASSLEATLEYNEQFF. As DNA, the CDR3 is TGTGCCAGCAGCTTAGAAGCGACTCTCGAATACAATGAGCAGTTCTTC. This chain joins TRBV7-2 and TRBJ2-1; D gene uncertain. The CDR3 has 16 residues. CDR1 and CDR2 (germline): SGHTA, FQGNSA. Trimming took off 1 base at V and 4 bases at J, with 14 bases between the two ends.

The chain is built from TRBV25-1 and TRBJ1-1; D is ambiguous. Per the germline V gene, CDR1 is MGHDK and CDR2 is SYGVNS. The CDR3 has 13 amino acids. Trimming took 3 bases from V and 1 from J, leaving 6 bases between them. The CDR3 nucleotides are TGTGCCAGCAGTGAGTTACAGAACACTGAAGCTTTCTTT. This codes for CASSELQNTEAFF.

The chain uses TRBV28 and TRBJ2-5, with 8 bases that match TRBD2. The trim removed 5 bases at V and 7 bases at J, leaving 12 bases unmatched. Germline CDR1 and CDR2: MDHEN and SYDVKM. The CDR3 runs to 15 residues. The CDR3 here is CASSGAGGVRGTQYF. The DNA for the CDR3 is TGTGCCAGCAGTGGGGCGGGGGGCGTACGAGGGACCCAGTACTTC.

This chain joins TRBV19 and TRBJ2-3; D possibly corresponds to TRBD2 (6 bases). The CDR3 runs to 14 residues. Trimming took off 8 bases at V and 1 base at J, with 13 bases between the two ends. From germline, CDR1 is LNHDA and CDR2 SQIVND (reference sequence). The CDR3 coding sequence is TGTGCCAGTTCCCCGGGACTTCGCACAGATACGCAGTATTTT. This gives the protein CASSPGLRTDTQYF.